The 14 T cell receptor beta chains presented below share a single source sample, sequenced in a study of T cells after posttransplantation cyclophosphamide. The method was immunoSEQ multiplex PCR; TCRdb's version includes in-frame clones alone and lacks a portion of them. The data hold approximately 22,000 clones, with approximately 71% observed a single time. The sequencing sample was made of memory CD4+ T cells sorted from PBMCs. These receptors originate from a woman aged 55-69 years in good health, CMV-negative, and a related stem cell transplant donor.

The rearrangement joins TRBV7-8 to TRBJ2-2; D unclear. V was trimmed by 4 bases and J by 2 bases, leaving 5 bases between them. CDR1 and CDR2 (germline): SGHVS, FQNEAQ. The CDR3 sequence is 13 residues long. The CDR3 is CASSSYNTGELFF. Here the CDR3 DNA reads TGTGCCAGCAGCTCTTATAACACCGGGGAGCTGTTTTTT.

The rearrangement links TRBV30 to TRBJ1-5; D perhaps matches TRBD1 (6 bases). Trimming took 4 bases from V and 0 from J, leaving 13 bases between them. The CDR3 runs to 15 residues. CDR1 and CDR2 (germline): GTSNPN, SVGIG (reference sequence). CDR3 bases: TGTGCCTGGAACCGGGACATTAATAGCAATCAGCCCCAGCATTTT. Its translation: CAWNRDINSNQPQHF.

The CDR3 region is CASSLSGGVAFF. In nucleotides, the CDR3 is TGTGCCAGCAGCTTGTCAGGGGGCGTAGCTTTCTTT. The rearrangement joins TRBV7-3 to TRBJ1-1; 8 nucleotides align to TRBD1. The germline V gene has CDR1 SGHTA and CDR2 FQGTGA. CDR3 length: 12 residues. V lost 3 bases, J lost 10 bases, and 4 bases stayed unmatched.

This clone has more than one count but fewer than ten. The genes are TRBV7-9 and TRBJ2-1, with D maybe TRBD1 (5 bases). Germline CDR1 SEHNR, CDR2 FQNEAQ (reference sequence). The CDR3 runs to 15 residues. Trimming stripped 5 bases from V and 0 bases from J, with 11 bases between. The CDR3 DNA is TGTGCCAGCAGCGTGACAGTACGCTCCTACAATGAGCAGTTCTTC. Residues: CASSVTVRSYNEQFF.

The chain has TRBV5-1 and TRBJ2-3; unclear D gene. This CDR3 has 14 residues. V lost 2 bases to trimming and J lost 4 bases, with 11 bases between them. CDR1 is SGHRS and CDR2 is YFSETQ in the germline V gene. CDR3 DNA: TGCGCCAGCAGCTTACAGTCCACCGCAGATACGCAGTATTTT. Translating it yields CASSLQSTADTQYF. The complete variable domain, with remaining parts taken from reference TRBV5-1 and TRBJ2-3, reads KAGVTQTPRYLIKTRGQQVTLSCSPISGHRSVSWYQQTPGQGLQFLFEYFSETQRNKGNFPGRFSGRQFSNSRSEMNVSTLELGDSALYLCASSLQSTADTQYFGPGTRLTVL.

The rearrangement joins TRBV4-2 to TRBJ2-1, with 13 positions matching TRBD2. Looked up from germline, CDR1 is LGHNA and CDR2 is YNFKEQ. This CDR3 is 15 amino acids long. V lost 4 bases, J lost 9 bases, and 6 bases stayed unmatched. CDR3 region: CASSRGLAGSGEQFF. The CDR3 DNA reads TGTGCCAGCAGCCGGGGACTAGCGGGATCCGGTGAGCAGTTCTTC.

This clone turned up a few times. The chain is built from TRBV5-4 and TRBJ2-3, with D hard to call. From germline, CDR1 is SGHNT and CDR2 YYREEE (reference sequence). CDR3 length: 14 amino acids. Trimming took off 5 bases at V and 0 bases at J, with 10 bases between the two ends. The CDR3 nucleotides are TGTGCCAGCAGGCTAGATCCTAGCACAGATACGCAGTATTTT. Its protein is CASRLDPSTDTQYF.

This clone has just one count. V is TRBV6-1 and J is TRBJ1-1; 8 positions match TRBD1. Germline loops: CDR1 MNHNS, CDR2 SASEGT. This CDR3 spans 13 amino acids. V dropped 10 bases and J dropped 5; count of bases not matched to a gene: 9. CDR3 amino acids: CAIHGQGWTEAFF. The CDR3 coding sequence is TGTGCCATCCATGGACAGGGTTGGACTGAAGCTTTCTTT.

The chain carries TRBV2 and TRBJ1-2; D gene ambiguous. This CDR3 is 12 amino acids long. Germline-derived CDR1 and CDR2 are SNHLY and FYNNEI. With 8 bases removed from V and 1 base from J, the gap between germline ends came to 8 bases. The CDR3 DNA is TGTGCCAGCGGCATTTTTAACTATGGCTACACCTTC. Its protein product is CASGIFNYGYTF. The full variable domain, completed using reference TRBV2 and TRBJ1-2, is EPEVTQTPSHQVTQMGQEVILRCVPISNHLYFYWYRQILGQKVEFLVSFYNNEISEKSEIFDDQFSVERPDGSNFTLKIRSTKLEDSAMYFCASGIFNYGYTFGSGTRLTVV.

This clone was observed a handful of times. The genes are TRBV7-6 and TRBJ1-1; D is possibly TRBD1 (6 bases). The CDR3 spans 15 residues. Germline V lookup: CDR1 SGHVS, CDR2 FNYEAQ. Trimming removed 1 base at V and 5 bases at J, with 14 bases between. The CDR3 DNA sequence: TGTGCCAGCAGCTTAGGTTACGCAGGGGTAACTGAAGCTTTCTTT. Translating it yields CASSLGYAGVTEAFF.

J is TRBJ2-2 and V is TRBV6-6; D is unresolved. Germline V gives CDR1 MNHNY, CDR2 SVGAGI (reference sequence). Trimming pared 3 bases from V and 0 bases from J, leaving 8 bases between. This CDR3 is built from 15 residues. DNA of the CDR3: TGTGCCAGCAGTTATGGCAGATCGAACACCGGGGAGCTGTTTTTT. The encoded protein is CASSYGRSNTGELFF.

The J gene is TRBJ2-2, the V gene TRBV18; D not resolved. Trimming removed 0 bases from V and 0 bases from J, with 8 bases in between. Germline V gene sequence: CDR1 KGHSH, CDR2 LQKENI. This CDR3 region has 16 residues. The CDR3 spells CASSPPQAPNTGELFF. CDR3 in DNA: TGTGCCAGCTCACCACCTCAGGCTCCGAACACCGGGGAGCTGTTTTTT.

The chain recombines TRBV7-3 with TRBJ2-7; 10 bases are shared with TRBD2. CDR1 is SGHTA, CDR2 FQGTGA, per germline. V lost 4 bases to trimming and J lost 5 bases; unmatched junction nucleotides: 8. This CDR3 is built from 15 residues. The CDR3 region is CASSSRLAGLNEQYF. The CDR3 bases are TGTGCCAGCAGCTCTCGACTAGCGGGTTTAAACGAGCAGTACTTC.

This clone occurred a few times. The V call is TRBV18, the J call TRBJ1-1, with D hard to call. V lost 3 bases and J 1 base, leaving 12 bases between the germline ends. Per the germline V gene, CDR1 is KGHSH and CDR2 is LQKENI. The CDR3 is 15 amino acids. CDR3 bases: TGTGCCAGCTCACCCCCTTGGGCATCGAACACTGAAGCTTTCTTT. Encoded protein: CASSPPWASNTEAFF.